The 8 T cell receptor beta chains given below trace back to one sample, sequenced in a study of technical replicates of blood from several donors. Clones were read by immunoSEQ multiplex PCR, and TCRdb kept only the in-frame ones, dropping some. The sample gives almost 85,000 clones, roughly 97% of which show up once; 0.15% to 0.2% is in the top ten. Sequenced sample: T cells isolated from PBMCs. The receptors here all came from a human donor in good health.

This clone appeared once. V is TRBV4-1 and J is TRBJ2-5; 9 nucleotides agree with TRBD2. Germline assignment: CDR1 MGHRA and CDR2 YSYEKL. Trimming removed 1 base from V and 4 bases from J; junction bases left unmatched: 16. CDR3 length equals 19 residues. DNA of the CDR3: TGCGCCAGCAGCCAAGTGGGGAGCACCAGACTAGCGGCGGGAGAGACCCAGTACTTC. Its translation is CASSQVGSTRLAAGETQYF.

The chain links TRBV7-8 to TRBJ2-1, with 8 nucleotides matching TRBD2. V lost 5 bases, J lost 8 bases, and 14 bases stayed unmatched. Looked up from germline, CDR1 is SGHVS and CDR2 is FQNEAQ. The CDR3 consists of 16 residues. The CDR3: CASSTSSSGGGDEQFF. CDR3 nucleotide sequence: TGTGCCAGCAGCACTTCGTCGAGCGGGGGCGGGGATGAGCAGTTCTTC. The full variable domain, its missing parts supplied by reference TRBV7-8 and TRBJ2-1, is GAGVSQSPRYKVAKRGQDVALRCDPISGHVSLFWYQQALGQGPEFLTYFQNEAQLDKSGLPSDRFFAERPEGSVSTLKIQRTQQEDSAVYLCASSTSSSGGGDEQFFGPGTRLTVL.

V and J are TRBV7-9 and TRBJ2-7; 8 bases agree with TRBD1. The CDR3 extends over 15 amino acids. V dropped 0 bases and J dropped 5; count of bases not matched to a gene: 6. Germline-derived CDR1 and CDR2 are SEHNR and FQNEAQ (reference sequence). The CDR3 sequence is CASSLAGQGGNEQYF. In nucleotides, the CDR3 is TGTGCCAGCAGCTTAGCTGGACAGGGAGGTAACGAGCAGTACTTC.

The chain combines TRBV6-5 with TRBJ2-7; 7 positions agree with TRBD1. Germline CDR1 and CDR2: MNHEY and SVGAGI. The J segment lost 1 base and the V segment lost 5 bases, leaving 5 bases of the junction unmatched. The CDR3 is made up of 14 amino acids. CDR3 coding DNA: TGTGCCAGCAGTCGACCGGGACAGTCCTACGAGCAGTACTTC. Protein: CASSRPGQSYEQYF.

V is TRBV25-1 and J is TRBJ2-1; maybe TRBD2 (6 bases). Germline V gene sequence: CDR1 MGHDK, CDR2 SYGVNS. Trimming removed 3 bases at V and 5 bases at J, with 8 bases between. CDR3 length: 13 residues. The CDR3 spells CASSDSGHNEQFF. For the CDR3, the DNA is TGTGCCAGCAGTGATAGCGGCCACAATGAGCAGTTCTTC.

V gene TRBV18 combines with J gene TRBJ2-7, with 7 bases that match TRBD1. CDR1 is KGHSH, CDR2 LQKENI, per germline. J was trimmed by 4 bases and V by 3 bases; bases with no gene match: 12. This CDR3 spans 16 amino acids. The CDR3 nucleotides read TGTGCCAGCTCACCCCCCACCGGGACAGACGATTACGAGCAGTACTTC. As protein: CASSPPTGTDDYEQYF.

The chain has TRBV11-2 and TRBJ1-1; TRBD1 matches at 7 bases. The CDR3 length is 15 residues. CDR1 SGHAT and CDR2 FQNNGV come from the germline V gene. V lost 6 bases to trimming and J lost 3 bases; unmatched junction nucleotides: 10. The CDR3 region has the DNA TGTGCCAGCAGGAAGACAGGGTGGACCGACACTGAAGCTTTCTTT. Amino acid sequence: CASRKTGWTDTEAFF.

V and J are TRBV18 and TRBJ2-3; D ambiguous. CDR1 and CDR2 from the germline V gene are KGHSH and LQKENI. The CDR3 runs to 16 residues. V was cut by 0 bases and J by 2 bases, with 12 bases left in between. The CDR3 is CASSPPETPNTDTQYF. For the CDR3, the DNA is TGTGCCAGCTCACCACCCGAGACTCCTAACACAGATACGCAGTATTTT.